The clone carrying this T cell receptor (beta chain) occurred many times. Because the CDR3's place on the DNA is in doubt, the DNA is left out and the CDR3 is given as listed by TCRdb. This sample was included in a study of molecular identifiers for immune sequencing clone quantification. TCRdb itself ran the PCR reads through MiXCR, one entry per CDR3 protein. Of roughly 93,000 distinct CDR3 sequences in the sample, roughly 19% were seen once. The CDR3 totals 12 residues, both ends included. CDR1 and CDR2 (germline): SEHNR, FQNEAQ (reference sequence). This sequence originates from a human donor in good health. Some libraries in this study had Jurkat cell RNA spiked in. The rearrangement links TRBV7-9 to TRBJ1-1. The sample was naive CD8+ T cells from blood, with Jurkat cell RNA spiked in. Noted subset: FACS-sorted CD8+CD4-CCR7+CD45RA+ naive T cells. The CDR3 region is CASSTSGTEAFF.